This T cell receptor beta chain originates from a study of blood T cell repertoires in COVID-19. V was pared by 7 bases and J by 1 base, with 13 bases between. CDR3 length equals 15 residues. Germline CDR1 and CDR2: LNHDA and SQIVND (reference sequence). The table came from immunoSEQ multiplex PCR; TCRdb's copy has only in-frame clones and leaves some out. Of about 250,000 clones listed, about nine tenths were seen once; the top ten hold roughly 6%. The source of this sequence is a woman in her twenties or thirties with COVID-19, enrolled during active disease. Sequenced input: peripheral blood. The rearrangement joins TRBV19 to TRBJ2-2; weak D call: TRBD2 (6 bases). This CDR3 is CASTIEEGNTGELFF. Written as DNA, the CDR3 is TGTGCCAGTACGATCGAGGAGGGGAACACCGGGGAGCTGTTTTTT.